These 23 T cell receptor beta chains were all obtained from the same sample, sequenced in a study of neoadjuvant anti-PD-1 for oral cavity cancer. Clones were read by immunoSEQ multiplex PCR, and TCRdb kept only the in-frame ones, dropping some. The repertoire holds 10,000 to 15,000 clones, with roughly 60% as singletons. The sequences come from tumor tissue, collected before nivolumab (anti-PD-1) treatment. The receptors were gathered from a person aged 40 to 85 with oral cavity squamous cell carcinoma.

This clone is deemed medium-sized (0.01 to 0.1%). J is TRBJ2-1 and V is TRBV5-8; the D call may be TRBD1 or TRBD2 (5 bases each). V was clipped by 3 bases and J by 7 bases, with 5 bases between them. CDR3 length equals 11 residues. Germline V gene data show CDR1 as SGHTS and CDR2 as YDEGEE. The DNA of the CDR3 is TGTGCCAGCAGCTGGGGGAATGAGCAGTTCTTC. Amino acids: CASSWGNEQFF.

This clone was counted once. The chain employs TRBV30 and TRBJ1-2; tentatively, D is TRBD1 (5 bases). Trimming removed 3 bases from V and 5 bases from J, with 22 bases in between. CDR3 length: 16 residues. Germline CDR1 is GTSNPN and CDR2 is SVGIG (reference sequence). CDR3 coding DNA: TGTGCCTGGAGGTTAGGTGGGGGTCTCTCCCCTTATGGCTACACCTTC. It translates to CAWRLGGGLSPYGYTF.

This chain uses TRBV10-3 with TRBJ1-2; D unclear. Trimming pared 2 bases from V and 7 bases from J, leaving 11 bases between. Looked up from germline, CDR1 is ENHRY and CDR2 is SYGVKD. The CDR3 is made up of 13 amino acids. The CDR3: CAISESLVSGYTF. As DNA, the CDR3 is TGTGCCATCAGTGAGAGTTTGGTGAGTGGCTACACCTTC.

This clone was seen just once. V is TRBV20-1 and J is TRBJ2-3; no reliable D call. CDR1 is DFQATT, CDR2 SNEGSKA, per germline (reference sequence). The CDR3 length is 10 residues. Trimming removed 5 bases at V and 1 base at J, with 1 base between. In DNA, the CDR3 is TGCAGTGCTGGCACAGATACGCAGTATTTT. It is translated as CSAGTDTQYF.

The CDR3 is CASRKEAFF. The CDR3 DNA reads as TGTGCCAGCAGGAAGGAAGCTTTCTTT. This chain links TRBV6-5 with TRBJ1-1; unclear D gene. V dropped 6 bases and J dropped 8 bases, with 4 bases sitting between them. CDR1 and CDR2 from the germline V gene are MNHEY and SVGAGI. The CDR3 runs 9 residues.

The chain carries TRBV11-2 and TRBJ2-7, with D possibly being TRBD2 (5 bases). CDR3 length: 14 amino acids. Trimming left V 5 bases short and J 7 bases short, with 18 bases between. CDR1 is SGHAT, CDR2 FQNNGV, per germline. The CDR3 sequence is CASSPVGNSREQYF. CDR3 coding DNA: TGTGCCAGCAGCCCCGTCGGGAACTCAAGGGAGCAGTACTTC.

The V and J genes are TRBV7-2 and TRBJ2-7; TRBD1 might be the D (5 bases). Germline V gene sequence: CDR1 SGHTA, CDR2 FQGNSA. V lost 3 bases and J 6 bases, leaving 9 bases between the germline ends. The CDR3 has 12 amino acids. CDR3 in DNA: TGTGCCAGCAGCTTCGGACAATCCGAGCAGTACTTC. This gives the protein CASSFGQSEQYF.

The rearrangement uses TRBV14 and TRBJ2-3; D might be TRBD1 (6 bases). Germline V gene lookup returns CDR1 SGHDN and CDR2 FVKESK. Trimming cost V 3 bases and J 1 base, with 14 bases left between them. The CDR3 loop spans 16 amino acids. CDR3 amino acids: CASSQRGRQGTDTQYF. CDR3 in DNA: TGTGCCAGCAGCCAGAGAGGGAGACAGGGCACAGATACGCAGTATTTT.

The rearrangement uses TRBV6-1 and TRBJ1-1; D is ambiguous. V lost 7 bases and J 0 bases, leaving 9 bases between the germline ends. The CDR3 covers 13 residues. Germline lookup yields CDR1 MNHNS and CDR2 SASEGT. For the CDR3, the DNA is TGTGCCAGCACTAAGGGTCTGAACACTGAAGCTTTCTTT. Translation: CASTKGLNTEAFF.

The count of this clone is one. The V call is TRBV11-2, the J call TRBJ2-7; 14 positions agree with TRBD2. V was clipped by 5 bases and J by 6 bases; unmatched bases: 6. The CDR3 is 15 amino acids. Germline-derived CDR1 and CDR2 are SGHAT and FQNNGV. CDR3 residues: CASSPRLAGGGEQYF. CDR3 nucleotides: TGTGCCAGCAGCCCCAGACTAGCGGGAGGGGGCGAGCAGTACTTC.

The rearrangement links TRBV28 to TRBJ2-2; no reliable D call. This CDR3 is 13 amino acids long. Trimming removed 2 bases at V and 6 bases at J, with 7 bases between. Looked up from germline, CDR1 is MDHEN and CDR2 is SYDVKM. As DNA, the CDR3 is TGTGCCAGCAGTTTAAGTCGCCCCGGGGAGCTGTTTTTT. Translation gives CASSLSRPGELFF.

Only one count was recorded for this clone. In the same sample, other DNA sequences code for this CDR3. The chain recombines TRBV11-2 with TRBJ2-7, with 9 bases matching TRBD1. The CDR3 length is 16 residues. The germline CDR1 and CDR2 sequences are SGHAT and FQNNGV. V shed 1 base, J shed 1 base, and the junction held 5 bases outside the gene matches. CDR3 loop: CASSLVGQGSSYEQYF. In nucleotides, the CDR3 is TGTGCCAGCAGCTTAGTTGGACAGGGGTCTTCCTACGAGCAGTACTTC.

The gene calls are TRBV11-3 and TRBJ2-5; D gene ambiguous. V was pared by 0 bases and J by 4 bases, with 6 bases between. The germline CDR1 and CDR2 sequences are SGHNT and YENEEA. The CDR3 runs to 13 residues. The CDR3 protein is CASSLDPGETQYF. CDR3 sequence (DNA): TGTGCCAGCAGCTTAGACCCTGGAGAGACCCAGTACTTC.

The gene calls are TRBV30 and TRBJ2-7; D gene uncertain. Germline V lookup: CDR1 GTSNPN, CDR2 SVGIG (reference sequence). The V end was cut by 2 bases, the J end by 4 bases, with 9 bases between. The CDR3 runs to 12 residues. CDR3 DNA sequence: TGTGCCTGGAGTACCTCGGGTTACGAGCAGTACTTC. Translated, it gives CAWSTSGYEQYF.

The V and J genes are TRBV6-1 and TRBJ1-1, with TRBD1 matching 8 bases. Germline V CDR1 and CDR2: MNHNS, SASEGT. The CDR3 has 14 amino acids. V shed 6 bases, J shed 7 bases, and the junction held 10 bases outside the gene matches. CDR3 nucleotides: TGTGCCAGCAGCCCAATGACAGGGGCGGGTGAAGCTTTCTTT. As protein: CASSPMTGAGEAFF.

The CDR3 coding sequence is TGTGCCAGCAGAGGGGGGCGAGGCTACACCTTC. It translates to CASRGGRGYTF. The chain has TRBV7-2 and TRBJ1-2, with a weak D call TRBD1 (6 bases). This CDR3 has 11 amino acids. The V and J ends lost 6 bases and 8 bases respectively, with 10 bases between them. Germline CDR1 and CDR2: SGHTA and FQGNSA.

In this sample, this clone turned up a few times. The chain recombines TRBV27 with TRBJ2-7; TRBD1 matches at 9 bases. There are 14 residues in the CDR3. With 2 bases clipped from V and 3 bases from J, the junction kept 2 bases outside the gene matches. The germline V gene has CDR1 MNHEY and CDR2 SMNVEV (reference sequence). The CDR3 DNA sequence: TGTGCCAGCAGTTTAGCGACAGGGGGCTACGAGCAGTACTTC. Its protein is CASSLATGGYEQYF.

This clone came up a few times. This chain joins TRBV27 and TRBJ2-3; 7 nucleotides line up with TRBD2. The CDR3 is 15 residues long. After removal of 7 bases from V and 4 bases from J, the junction contained 11 bases not matched to a gene. Germline values: CDR1 MNHEY, CDR2 SMNVEV (reference sequence). The CDR3 is CASTTWGGPSDTQYF. The DNA of the CDR3 is TGTGCCAGCACCACCTGGGGAGGGCCGTCAGATACGCAGTATTTT.

This chain connects TRBV19 to TRBJ2-3, with D perhaps being TRBD1 or TRBD2 (5 bases each). Trimming left V 4 bases short and J 3 bases short, with 14 bases between. There are 15 residues in the CDR3. Germline V gene sequence: CDR1 LNHDA, CDR2 SQIVND (reference sequence). DNA of the CDR3: TGTGCCAGTAGTACCCAGGGTGGGAGTACAGATACGCAGTATTTT. The encoded protein is CASSTQGGSTDTQYF.

The V and J genes are TRBV6-1 and TRBJ1-1, with D maybe TRBD1 (5 bases). CDR3 length: 15 amino acids. Germline-derived CDR1 and CDR2 are MNHNS and SASEGT. V was clipped by 3 bases and J by 0 bases, with 11 bases between them. The CDR3: CASSEDGTVNTEAFF. The CDR3 nucleotides read TGTGCCAGCAGTGAGGACGGGACGGTGAACACTGAAGCTTTCTTT.

In this sample, this clone turned up a few times. This sequence joins TRBV6-1 and TRBJ2-4; 8 nucleotides match TRBD1. The ends lost 5 bases at V and 0 bases at J; junction bases unmatched: 0. The CDR3 totals 14 residues. Germline CDR1 is MNHNS and CDR2 is SASEGT. The CDR3 loop is CASSQGAAKNIQYF. CDR3 coding DNA: TGTGCCAGCAGTCAGGGGGCAGCCAAAAACATTCAGTACTTC.

The chain links TRBV30 to TRBJ2-7, with a possible D match to TRBD1 (6 bases). The germline gives CDR1 GTSNPN, CDR2 SVGIG (reference sequence). This CDR3 has 13 residues. V was pared by 2 bases and J by 6 bases, with 14 bases between. The CDR3 protein is CAWSWPGVSEQYF. CDR3 bases: TGTGCCTGGAGTTGGCCAGGGGTCAGCGAGCAGTACTTC.

V and J are TRBV7-6 and TRBJ2-3; D is unclear. The CDR3 covers 15 residues. From germline, CDR1 is SGHVS and CDR2 FNYEAQ. V was trimmed by 4 bases and J by 2 bases, leaving 13 bases between them. CDR3 DNA: TGTGCCAGCAGCTGGTTGACGAGTTCCACAGATACGCAGTATTTT. Translated: CASSWLTSSTDTQYF.